The rows below give T cell receptor beta chains drawn from one sample of a study of blood T cell repertoires in COVID-19. The assay was immunoSEQ multiplex PCR, and TCRdb's table has in-frame clones only and misses some. The table records approximately 160,000 clones, around 86% of them present only once. What was sequenced was peripheral blood. These receptors were collected from a man between 65 and 85 years old who had recovered from COVID-19. The CDR3 runs from the conserved cysteine through the conserved F or W. Each record gives: clone size, V gene, CDR3 length, J gene, CDR3 protein. Only part of the rows carry a size: once, few, many, or a class if the clone is expanded.

NA	TRBV4-1	15	TRBJ1-6	CASSQDIQGARPLHF
NA	TRBV10-2	15	TRBJ1-6	CASSDTMGGDSPLHF
many	TRBV19	14	TRBJ2-7	CASSPGTNSYEQYF
once	TRBV7-9	13	TRBJ1-2	CASSLAGQYGYTF
NA	TRBV11-2	16	TRBJ2-2	CASSLGSGANTGELFF
few	TRBV5-6	14	TRBJ1-6	CASSLGDRISPLHF
NA	TRBV18	15	TRBJ1-5	CASSSGSTGNQPQHF
NA	TRBV11-2	16	TRBJ2-3	CASSSRGDRGVDTQYF
NA	TRBV7-2	16	TRBJ2-1	CASSLVGTRGLNEQFF
NA	TRBV7-8	16	TRBJ1-1	CASSLARRGLNTEAFF
NA	TRBV27	12	TRBJ1-2	CASRRTGDGYTF
NA	TRBV3-1/TRBV3-2	18	TRBJ1-5	CASSQLPGEDFSNQPQHF
NA	TRBV2	13	TRBJ2-3	CASSVIGEDTQYF
NA	TRBV5-1	13	TRBJ1-2	CASSLGQGNGYTF
NA	TRBV27	16	TRBJ2-7	CASSQRAQGRPYEQYF
NA	TRBV5-4	15	TRBJ2-7	CASSHGQGARYEQYF
few	TRBV6-5	14	TRBJ2-1	CASRIGWQNNEQFF